These 15 T cell receptor beta chains were all obtained from the same sample, sequenced in a study of T cell responses to AZD1222 COVID-19 vaccine. Method: immunoSEQ multiplex PCR; TCRdb's copy keeps in-frame clones and lacks some. Here the sample spans approximately 120,000 clones, approximately 90% being singletons. The sample was peripheral blood, taken on day 0 of AZD1222 vaccination. All receptors come from an adult in good health.

This clone was observed a handful of times. The chain employs TRBV28 and TRBJ1-2; D call uncertain. Trimming removed 7 bases at V and 5 bases at J, with 17 bases between. Germline assignment: CDR1 MDHEN and CDR2 SYDVKM. The CDR3 sequence is 14 residues long. The CDR3 bases are TGTGCCAGCATGCTGGAAGGAATCGAATATGGCTACACCTTC. Its protein product is CASMLEGIEYGYTF.

The J gene is TRBJ2-1, the V gene TRBV3-1 (or the pseudogene TRBV3-2); 11 positions match TRBD1. This CDR3 has 15 residues. Trimming cost V 4 bases and J 6 bases; bases outside gene matches: 5. In germline, CDR1 is LGHDT, CDR2 YNNKEL (reference sequence). CDR3: CASSLGQGARNEQFF. As DNA, the CDR3 is TGTGCCAGCAGCCTAGGACAGGGGGCCCGCAATGAGCAGTTCTTC.

The V call is TRBV13, the J call TRBJ1-1; TRBD1 might be the D (5 bases). The CDR3 covers 14 residues. CDR1 is PRHDT, CDR2 FYEKMQ, per germline (reference sequence). Trimming pared 4 bases from V and 5 bases from J, leaving 14 bases between. The CDR3 loop is CASSYPGGSTEAFF. CDR3 bases: TGTGCCAGCAGCTATCCCGGGGGAAGTACTGAAGCTTTCTTT.

The chain couples TRBV28 to TRBJ2-4; a possible D gene is TRBD1 (6 bases). This CDR3 is built from 16 residues. V was trimmed by 2 bases and J by 1 base, leaving 12 bases between them. Per germline, CDR1 MDHEN and CDR2 SYDVKM. CDR3 sequence (DNA): TGTGCCAGCAGTTTACTGCAGGGGTTGGCCAAAAACATTCAGTACTTC. This codes for CASSLLQGLAKNIQYF. Using reference TRBV28 and TRBJ2-4 for the parts outside the CDR3, the full variable domain is DVKVTQSSRYLVKRTGEKVFLECVQDMDHENMFWYRQDPGLGLRLIYFSYDVKMKEKGDIPEGYSVSREKKERFSLILESASTNQTSMYLCASSLLQGLAKNIQYFGAGTRLSVL.

This clone was seen a few times. V is TRBV3-1 (or the pseudogene TRBV3-2) and J is TRBJ2-7, with TRBD1 matching 10 bases. The CDR3 loop spans 18 amino acids. Germline assignment: CDR1 LGHDT and CDR2 YNNKEL (reference sequence). V was clipped by 1 base and J by 1 base; unmatched bases: 10. CDR3 sequence: CASSQAGRGQGTSYEQYF. CDR3 in DNA: TGTGCCAGCAGCCAAGCAGGCAGGGGACAGGGGACTTCCTACGAGCAGTACTTC.

V is TRBV10-3 and J is TRBJ2-1; TRBD1 matches 7 bases. The V segment lost 4 bases and the J segment 6 bases; nucleotides outside the gene matches: 9. CDR1 is ENHRY, CDR2 SYGVKD, per germline. CDR3 length: 15 amino acids. The CDR3 reads CAISGGTGVVNEQFF. Written as DNA, the CDR3 is TGTGCCATCAGTGGAGGCACAGGGGTGGTCAATGAGCAGTTCTTC.

The CDR3: CASSLGTGTPDAFF. The CDR3 DNA reads as TGTGCCAGCAGTCTAGGAACAGGCACCCCCGACGCTTTCTTT. This chain uses TRBV27 with TRBJ1-1, with D perhaps matching TRBD1 (5 bases). This CDR3 comprises 14 residues. Looked up from germline, CDR1 is MNHEY and CDR2 is SMNVEV (reference sequence). Trimming shortened V by 5 bases and J by 11 bases, and 21 bases separated the two germline ends.

The chain employs TRBV27 and TRBJ2-5; perhaps TRBD1 as D (5 bases). The CDR3 runs 12 residues. V was trimmed by 4 bases and J by 9 bases, leaving 12 bases between them. Germline V lookup: CDR1 MNHEY, CDR2 SMNVEV (reference sequence). CDR3 protein: CASSSPVGAQYF. The CDR3 coding sequence is TGTGCCAGCAGTTCGCCGGTAGGGGCCCAGTACTTC.

The chain recombines TRBV24-1 with TRBJ1-1; TRBD1 is a possible D gene (6 bases). The CDR3 has 13 amino acids. V was shortened by 1 base and J by 5 bases, with 7 bases between the two germline ends. Looked up from germline, CDR1 is KGHDR and CDR2 is SFDVKD. CDR3: CATSDLGGTEAFF. DNA of the CDR3: TGTGCCACCAGTGATTTAGGGGGGACTGAAGCTTTCTTT.

The chain carries TRBV12-3 or TRBV12-4 and TRBJ2-2; no clear D gene. The CDR3 has 13 amino acids. V shed 6 bases and J shed 8 bases, with 13 bases lying between them. CDR3 residues: CASRPSPLGELFF. As DNA, the CDR3 is TGTGCCAGCAGGCCGTCACCATTGGGGGAGCTGTTTTTT.

The V gene is TRBV5-1, the J gene TRBJ2-7, with 7 positions matching TRBD1. Germline values: CDR1 SGHRS, CDR2 YFSETQ. The CDR3 runs to 14 residues. V lost 4 bases to trimming and J lost 4 bases; unmatched junction nucleotides: 8. The DNA for the CDR3 is TGCGCCAGCAGCGGATGGACAGGTTCGTACGAGCAGTACTTC. It encodes CASSGWTGSYEQYF. The full variable domain, its missing parts supplied by reference TRBV5-1 and TRBJ2-7, is KAGVTQTPRYLIKTRGQQVTLSCSPISGHRSVSWYQQTPGQGLQFLFEYFSETQRNKGNFPGRFSGRQFSNSRSEMNVSTLELGDSALYLCASSGWTGSYEQYFGPGTRLTVT.

The chain carries TRBV29-1 and TRBJ1-4; a possible D gene is TRBD1 (5 bases). Trimming cost V 4 bases and J 10 bases, with 19 bases left between them. Per the germline V gene, CDR1 is SQVTM and CDR2 is ANQGSEA. CDR3 length: 14 residues. The CDR3 protein is CSVVLGQGSVKLFF. The CDR3 nucleotides are TGCAGCGTTGTACTGGGCCAGGGAAGCGTAAAACTGTTTTTT.

This chain links TRBV6-5 with TRBJ1-1, with D perhaps matching TRBD1 (5 bases). Between the trimmed V and J ends, which lost 3 bases and 2 bases, there was a span of 10 bases. This CDR3 is 14 amino acids long. Germline values: CDR1 MNHEY, CDR2 SVGAGI. The DNA of the CDR3 is TGTGCCAGCAGTTATGGTGACAGCAACACTGAAGCTTTCTTT. As protein: CASSYGDSNTEAFF.

V and J are TRBV7-2 and TRBJ1-1; no clear D gene. The CDR3 has 15 amino acids. Trimming took off 2 bases at V and 5 bases at J, with 15 bases between the two ends. Germline CDR1 reads SGHTA; CDR2 reads FQGNSA. The CDR3, as DNA: TGTGCCAGCAGCTTATCATGGGGAATAGGGACTGAAGCTTTCTTT. As protein: CASSLSWGIGTEAFF.

This chain uses TRBV28 with TRBJ1-5; D unclear. Germline V lookup: CDR1 MDHEN, CDR2 SYDVKM. The V and J ends lost 7 bases and 4 bases respectively, with 8 bases between them. CDR3 size: 12 residues. The CDR3 nucleotides are TGTGCCAGCACCTTGGTTAATCAGCCCCAGCATTTT. As protein: CASTLVNQPQHF.